Below, one T cell receptor beta chain is given with its context. These data are taken from a study of blood T cell repertoires in COVID-19. Data came from immunoSEQ multiplex PCR; TCRdb stores just in-frame clones and leaves some out. The sample records about 250,000 clones, around 89% being singletons. V dropped 0 bases and J dropped 6 bases, with 17 bases sitting between them. CDR1 LNHNV and CDR2 YYDKDF come from the germline V gene (reference sequence). The CDR3 has 17 amino acids. The TCR comes from a man aged 25-45 years with acute or convalescent COVID-19. Sequenced input: peripheral blood. The V gene is TRBV15, the J gene TRBJ1-4, with D possibly TRBD1 on 5 matching bases. Here the CDR3 DNA reads TGTGCCACCAGCAGAGACTGGCCTGGCAGGGTGGATGAAAAACTGTTTTTT. It yields the protein CATSRDWPGRVDEKLFF. The full variable domain, in which reference TRBV15 and TRBJ1-4 provide the parts outside the CDR3, is DAMVIQNPRYQVTQFGKPVTLSCSQTLNHNVMYWYQQKSSQAPKLLFHYYDKDFNNEADTPDNFQSRRPNTSFCFLDIRSPGLGDTAMYLCATSRDWPGRVDEKLFFGSGTQLSVL.